This T cell receptor (beta chain) was recorded in a study of CD8 T cells in ankylosing spondylitis. Concerning this clonotype: Its matching antigen is unknown. One base away lies a much larger clone, so this may be a sequencing read error.

The ends were cut back, 10 bases at V and 14 bases at J, with 24 bases in the middle. Germline V CDR1 and CDR2: ENHRY, SYGVKD. The CDR3 runs to 13 residues. Whole-study findings and limits: A TCR beta motif of eight highly homologous variants appeared characteristic of ankylosing spondylitis blood.

TCRdb processed the 5' RACE reads anew with MiXCR; each CDR3 protein has one entry. This sample has around 490,000 distinct CDR3 sequences, with approximately 5% found just once. The chain couples TRBV10-3 to TRBJ2-1; D possibly uses TRBD1 or TRBD2 (6 bases each). The TCR was taken from a male donor with ankylosing spondylitis. Specimen: blood, either unsorted or a sorted T cell fraction (not recorded which). CDR3 sequence: CATGATGSTRKFF. CDR3 coding DNA: TGTGCCACGGGGGCTACCGGGAGTACTAGGAAGTTCTTC.